What follows are 12 T cell receptor beta chains derived from one specimen sequenced in a study of regulatory T cells in long-lasting Graves disease. Investigators prepared the TCR beta libraries by applying iRepertoire HTBI primers and Arm-PCR of CDR3 regions. TCRdb passed the multiplex PCR reads through MiXCR, listing each CDR3 protein once. The sample shows more than 400,000 distinct CDR3 sequences, about 17% of them seen only once. Time point noted: newly diagnosed GD, antithyroid drugs for less than 3 months. Preparation of the TCR library used RNA extracted from PBMCs. This sample was shared with a second study, whose subject was T cells in Graves' hyperthyroidism and ophthalmopathy.

The sequenced sample was peripheral blood mononuclear cells (PBMCs), obtained at new diagnosis, from a patient treated with antithyroid drugs. Receptor source: a woman aged 30 to 39 with Graves disease.

This clonotype was seen ten or more times. This chain connects TRBV2 to TRBJ2-1; 11 bases align to TRBD2. Germline V gene lookup returns CDR1 SNHLY and CDR2 FYNNEI. The CDR3 length is 19 residues. V lost 6 bases to trimming and J lost 6 bases; unmatched junction nucleotides: 19. CDR3 bases: TGTGCCAGCAGCCAGGGGGGTTACAGTACTAGCGGGAGTGTCAATGAGCAGTTCTTC. It is translated as CASSQGGYSTSGSVNEQFF.

This clonotype showed up many times. The genes are TRBV2 and TRBJ1-6; D is unresolved. The ends were cut back, 4 bases at V and 7 bases at J, with 11 bases in the middle. The CDR3 is 14 residues long. Germline lookup yields CDR1 SNHLY and CDR2 FYNNEI. CDR3 in DNA: TGTGCCAGCAGTGGGCGGGCGGGCAATTCACCCCTCCACTTT. Translating gives CASSGRAGNSPLHF.

This clonotype showed up many times. The J gene is TRBJ1-1, the V gene TRBV11-2, with 9 bases aligning to TRBD1. J gave up 5 bases and V 5 bases, and 3 bases lay outside the gene matches. CDR3 length: 13 amino acids. CDR1 and CDR2 from the germline V gene are SGHAT and FQNNGV. CDR3 residues: CASSTTGGTEAFF. As DNA, the CDR3 is TGTGCCAGCAGCACGACAGGGGGGACTGAAGCTTTCTTT.

CDR3 in amino acids: CASSLGASYIYNEQFF. The CDR3 DNA sequence: TGTGCCAGCAGCTTAGGCGCGTCTTATATTTACAATGAGCAGTTCTTC. This chain connects TRBV7-8 to TRBJ2-1, with no clear D. CDR3 length: 16 residues. Between the trimmed V and J ends, which lost 1 base and 4 bases, there was a span of 14 bases. CDR1 and CDR2 (germline): SGHVS, FQNEAQ.

This clonotype was seen at least ten times. This chain links TRBV20-1 with TRBJ1-2, with 9 bases fitting TRBD1. V shed 6 bases and J 3 bases; nucleotides not matched to a gene: 11. Germline loops: CDR1 DFQATT, CDR2 SNEGSKA (reference sequence). The CDR3 covers 15 residues. Here the CDR3 DNA reads TGCAGTGCAACCCTACAGGGGGCGGGCTACTATGGCTACACCTTC. Translation gives CSATLQGAGYYGYTF.

The chain carries TRBV5-1 and TRBJ2-5; D is possibly TRBD2 (6 bases). The V gene's germline CDR1 is SGHRS and CDR2 YFSETQ. The CDR3 contains 14 residues. V was cut by 4 bases and J by 3 bases, with 13 bases left in between. CDR3 protein: CASSRDSTEETQYF. The DNA of the CDR3 is TGCGCCAGCAGCAGGGACTCCACGGAAGAGACCCAGTACTTC.

A few counts support this clonotype. V gene TRBV13 combines with J gene TRBJ2-3; no definite D call. The V gene's germline CDR1 is PRHDT and CDR2 FYEKMQ (reference sequence). V was pared by 4 bases and J by 1 base, with 12 bases between. The CDR3 covers 15 residues. For the CDR3, the DNA is TGTGCCAGCAGCTCCTGGGTTGGGGGCACAGATACGCAGTATTTT. This sequence encodes CASSSWVGGTDTQYF.

The V and J genes are TRBV9 and TRBJ2-7; D gene unclear. Germline V gene lookup returns CDR1 SGDLS and CDR2 YYNGEE. The CDR3 has 13 amino acids. V shed 0 bases and J shed 7 bases, with 11 bases lying between them. CDR3 protein: CASSVVVYGEQYF. The CDR3, as DNA: TGTGCCAGCAGCGTAGTCGTCTACGGAGAGCAGTACTTC. Full variable domain (missing parts from reference TRBV9 and TRBJ2-7): DSGVTQTPKHLITATGQRVTLRCSPRSGDLSVYWYQQSLDQGLQFLIQYYNGEERAKGNILERFSAQQFPDLHSELNLSSLELGDSALYFCASSVVVYGEQYFGPGTRLTVT.

This clonotype was observed at least ten times. The genes are TRBV2 and TRBJ2-1; either TRBD1 or TRBD2 may supply D (6 bases each). Trimming removed 4 bases from V and 10 bases from J, with 17 bases in between. This CDR3 is 14 amino acids long. Germline V lookup: CDR1 SNHLY, CDR2 FYNNEI. CDR3 in amino acids: CASSVLEGVREQFF. For the CDR3, the DNA is TGTGCCAGCAGTGTCCTGGAGGGGGTCCGCGAGCAGTTCTTC.

At least ten counts were recorded for this clonotype. The chain couples TRBV5-1 to TRBJ2-2; a weak D match, TRBD1 (6 bases). CDR1 SGHRS and CDR2 YFSETQ come from the germline V gene. Trimming removed 4 bases at V and 2 bases at J, with 12 bases between. This CDR3 is built from 15 residues. Here the CDR3 DNA reads TGCGCCAGCAGCCCCCGAGGGGGAAACACCGGGGAGCTGTTTTTT. Translated: CASSPRGGNTGELFF. Filled out from reference TRBV5-1 and TRBJ2-2, the complete variable domain reads KAGVTQTPRYLIKTRGQQVTLSCSPISGHRSVSWYQQTPGQGLQFLFEYFSETQRNKGNFPGRFSGRQFSNSRSEMNVSTLELGDSALYLCASSPRGGNTGELFFGEGSRLTVL.

This clonotype was seen repeatedly, ten times or more. This chain joins TRBV6-2 or TRBV6-3 and TRBJ2-3; D tentatively reads TRBD1 or TRBD2 (5 bases each). The length of the CDR3 is 15 residues. Germline V CDR1 and CDR2: MNHEY, SVGEGT. V was shortened by 5 bases and J by 6 bases, with 18 bases between the two germline ends. CDR3 in DNA: TGTGCCAGCAGTCCCCTGGGACGGCCTTTGGATACGCAGTATTTT. It translates to CASSPLGRPLDTQYF.

Ten or more counts support this clonotype. V is TRBV30 and J is TRBJ2-5; D call uncertain. The germline CDR1 and CDR2 sequences are GTSNPN and SVGIG (reference sequence). V was pared by 1 base and J by 3 bases, with 21 bases between. The CDR3 has 17 amino acids. CDR3 nucleotide sequence: TGTGCCTGGAGTGGTCCCCGGCGTGGAACCTTGGAAGAGACCCAGTACTTC. Its translation is CAWSGPRRGTLEETQYF.